These 9 T cell receptor beta chains share one sample of origin, sequenced in a study of T cell changes during pregnancy in multiple sclerosis. Method: immunoSEQ multiplex PCR; TCRdb's copy keeps in-frame clones and lacks some. Found here are over 60,000 clones, more than 85% of them singletons; the top ten hold under 0.35%. Sequenced here: CD4+ T cells from peripheral blood mononuclear cells, sampled in the third trimester of pregnancy. Every receptor here comes from a female donor in good health, enrolled as a control in a pregnancy study.

The chain combines TRBV7-3 with TRBJ2-5; TRBD2 matches at 8 bases. The CDR3 is 15 amino acids. Germline V gene sequence: CDR1 SGHTA, CDR2 FQGTGA. The V gene end was trimmed by 4 bases and the J gene end by 5 bases; junction bases not matched to a gene: 9. CDR3 amino acids: CASSSQTGGPETQYF. As DNA, the CDR3 is TGTGCCAGCAGCTCCCAGACGGGGGGGCCCGAGACCCAGTACTTC.

CDR3 sequence reads: CASSYRGLETQYF. The CDR3 DNA follows: TGTGCCAGCAGTTACAGGGGGCTAGAGACCCAGTACTTC. The chain joins TRBV6-5 to TRBJ2-5, with TRBD1 identical over 7 bases. With 2 bases clipped from V and 4 bases from J, the junction kept 1 base outside the gene matches. Germline CDR1 is MNHEY and CDR2 is SVGAGI. The CDR3 totals 13 residues.

The chain joins TRBV5-5 to TRBJ1-2; the D is unclear. CDR3 length: 15 residues. The germline gives CDR1 SGHKS, CDR2 YYEKEE (reference sequence). The V end was cut by 4 bases, the J end by 4 bases, with 17 bases between. The DNA of the CDR3 is TGTGCCAGCAGCCCCGGAGGAGGGAACGGCTATGGCTACACCTTC. Translation gives CASSPGGGNGYGYTF.

The J gene is TRBJ1-1, the V gene TRBV5-6; perhaps TRBD1 as D (5 bases). V was trimmed by 4 bases and J by 3 bases, leaving 13 bases between them. Germline CDR1 reads SGHDT; CDR2 reads YYEEEE. The CDR3 extends over 14 amino acids. The CDR3 region is CASSGAGIYTEAFF. The DNA for the CDR3 is TGTGCCAGCAGCGGCGCAGGGATATACACTGAAGCTTTCTTT. The full variable domain, completed using reference TRBV5-6 and TRBJ1-1, is DAGVTQSPTHLIKTRGQQVTLRCSPKSGHDTVSWYQQALGQGPQFIFQYYEEEERQRGNFPDRFSGHQFPNYSSELNVNALLLGDSALYLCASSGAGIYTEAFFGQGTRLTVV.

V and J are TRBV18 and TRBJ1-6, with 8 bases fitting TRBD1. J gave up 10 bases and V 3 bases, and 8 bases lay outside the gene matches. Germline loops: CDR1 KGHSH, CDR2 LQKENI. This CDR3 has 15 residues. The CDR3 region is CASSPGETGVSPLHF. DNA for the CDR3: TGTGCCAGCTCACCTGGAGAGACAGGGGTATCACCCCTCCACTTT.

This clone was counted once. This chain links TRBV2 with TRBJ1-2, with D uncertain. Germline assignment: CDR1 SNHLY and CDR2 FYNNEI. The length of the CDR3 is 12 residues. V lost 4 bases and J lost 7, with 10 bases in between. The CDR3 is CASSGQEGGYTF. The CDR3 DNA reads as TGTGCCAGCAGTGGTCAGGAGGGTGGCTACACCTTC.

The chain uses TRBV30 and TRBJ2-7, with 8 bases aligning to TRBD1. The germline gives CDR1 GTSNPN, CDR2 SVGIG (reference sequence). Trimming removed 2 bases from V and 2 bases from J; junction bases left unmatched: 8. The CDR3 runs 15 residues. CDR3 DNA sequence: TGTGCCTGGAGTTTCTCAGGGGGCTGGGCCTACGAGCAGTACTTC. As protein: CAWSFSGGWAYEQYF.

The chain recombines TRBV15 with TRBJ2-7; the D gene is possibly TRBD2 (5 bases). The CDR3 covers 15 residues. Trimming removed 0 bases from V and 2 bases from J, with 11 bases in between. CDR1 and CDR2 (germline): LNHNV, YYDKDF (reference sequence). For the CDR3, the DNA is TGTGCCACCAGCAGAGATCGGGGTATTGCCTACGAGCAGTACTTC. This sequence encodes CATSRDRGIAYEQYF.

This chain links TRBV7-8 with TRBJ1-4; D unclear. The CDR3 runs to 15 residues. The V and J ends lost 0 bases and 10 bases respectively, with 15 bases between them. The V gene's germline CDR1 is SGHVS and CDR2 FQNEAQ. CDR3 sequence (DNA): TGTGCCAGCAGCTTAGCGGGAAACGATCGGGGAAAACTGTTTTTT. Translating it yields CASSLAGNDRGKLFF.